Sequencing of this T cell receptor (beta chain) was carried out in a study of graft-versus-host responses after intestinal transplantation. About the research overall: Each recipient received a multivisceral, liver-intestinal, or isolated intestinal graft.

This clone was seen a handful of times. Data came from immunoSEQ multiplex PCR; TCRdb stores just in-frame clones and leaves some out. Here the sample spans over 8,500 clones, roughly 26% being singletons. Co-plating was performed using about 200,000 CFSE-labeled responder cells and about 200,000 irradiated, violet-dye-labeled stimulator cells. Once the reaction had ended, proliferating CFSE-low CD3+CD4+ and CD3+CD8+ responders were sorted. CDR3 length: 17 amino acids. Germline CDR1 and CDR2: SEHNR and FQNEAQ (reference sequence). V lost 1 base, J lost 0 bases, and 10 bases lay in between. The study's findings and limits: The recipient marrow held GvH clones, and some of them showed up first in ileum or blood.

This chain uses TRBV7-9 with TRBJ1-6, with TRBD1 as a possible D gene (5 bases). The receptor was isolated from a human patient who received an intestinal transplant. Material: alloreactive CD8+ T cells from a mixed lymphocyte reaction culture, obtained before intestinal transplant. The subset here: CFSE-low proliferating T cells sorted from roughly 6-day pre-transplant mixed lymphocyte reaction (GvH or HvG direction). The CDR3 DNA reads TGTGCCAGCAGCTTAGACCCAGGGTTCTCCTATAATTCACCCCTCCACTTT. This sequence encodes CASSLDPGFSYNSPLHF.